The 32 T cell receptor beta chains reported below all come from one sample, sequenced in a study of regulatory T cells in long-lasting Graves disease. Time point denoted: persistent/refractory GD, antithyroid drugs over 5 years with positive TRAb. Generation of the TCR library employed RNA extracted from PBMCs. Library construction for TCR beta used iRepertoire HTBI primers and Arm-PCR of CDR3 regions. A single record per CDR3 protein comes from TCRdb applying MiXCR to the multiplex PCR reads. The sample has 350,000 to 450,000 distinct CDR3 sequences, around 21% seen once. This specimen consisted of peripheral blood mononuclear cells (PBMCs), obtained when the disease was refractory, from a patient treated with antithyroid drugs. Receptors originate from a female donor with Graves disease.

Many counts were recorded for this clonotype. The V gene is TRBV6-2 or TRBV6-3, the J gene TRBJ1-1, with D possibly matching TRBD1 (6 bases). Trimming cost V 1 base and J 0 bases, with 12 bases left between them. There are 16 residues in the CDR3. In germline, CDR1 is MNHEY, CDR2 SVGEGT. In DNA form, the CDR3 reads TGTGCCAGCAGTTACTGGGGGCGGGCGATGAACACTGAAGCTTTCTTT. It yields the protein CASSYWGRAMNTEAFF.

This clonotype was observed many times. This sequence joins TRBV28 and TRBJ1-4; no definite D call. The CDR3 covers 11 residues. CDR1 MDHEN and CDR2 SYDVKM come from the germline V gene. The V gene lost 4 bases and the J gene lost 8 bases, with 5 bases spanning the gap. The CDR3 spells CASSSGEKLFF. CDR3 bases: TGTGCCAGCAGTTCGGGCGAAAAACTGTTTTTT.

The chain combines TRBV18 with TRBJ2-5; possibly TRBD2 for D (6 bases). Trimming removed 3 bases from V and 7 bases from J, with 12 bases in between. CDR1 is KGHSH, CDR2 LQKENI, per germline. This CDR3 is 13 amino acids long. CDR3 sequence: CASSPIVGGTQYF. CDR3 sequence (DNA): TGTGCCAGCTCACCCATTGTCGGGGGGACCCAGTACTTC.

A note on this clonotype: A clone one base away is much larger, so this may be a read error. The CDR3 coding sequence is TGTGCCGGCAGTTTAGGGACAGGGGGCGAAGAGACCCAGTACTTC. This gives the protein CAGSLGTGGEETQYF. This rearrangement joins TRBV12-3 or TRBV12-4 to TRBJ2-5, with 12 bases matching TRBD1. CDR3 length: 15 residues.

The V gene is TRBV5-1, the J gene TRBJ2-7, with 7 bases that match TRBD1. The V gene's germline CDR1 is SGHRS and CDR2 YFSETQ. The CDR3 is made up of 14 amino acids. The V gene end was trimmed by 4 bases and the J gene end by 5 bases; junction bases not matched to a gene: 9. The CDR3 is CASSRGQGTDEQYF. DNA for the CDR3: TGCGCCAGCAGCAGGGGGCAGGGGACGGACGAGCAGTACTTC.

The DNA of the CDR3 is TGTGCCAGCAGTTTTCCAGGGGCCCACAACCTGCAGTACTTC. Translation: CASSFPGAHNLQYF. The chain employs TRBV6-5 and TRBJ2-7; D possibly corresponds to TRBD1 (6 bases). Trimming pared 4 bases from V and 9 bases from J, leaving 19 bases between. The V gene's germline CDR1 is MNHEY and CDR2 SVGAGI. The CDR3 runs to 14 residues.

Concerning this clonotype: Relative to the germline gene, one junction end is altered; a read error may explain this. J is TRBJ2-5 and V is TRBV4-1; 7 bases are shared with TRBD2. In germline, CDR1 is MGHRA, CDR2 YSYEKL. There are 15 residues in the CDR3. CDR3 in amino acids: CASSQGLAEGETRYF. CDR3 nucleotide sequence: TGCGCCAGCAGCCAAGGCCTAGCGGAAGGAGAGACCCGGTACTTC.

The chain couples TRBV7-9 to TRBJ2-7; 10 nucleotides agree with TRBD2. With V trimmed by 6 bases and J by 7 bases, 6 bases remained unmatched. Germline-derived CDR1 and CDR2 are SEHNR and FQNEAQ (reference sequence). The CDR3 runs 13 residues. CDR3 in amino acids: CASRGTSVEEQYF. The CDR3 DNA sequence: TGTGCCAGCAGGGGGACTAGCGTCGAGGAGCAGTACTTC.

Many counts were recorded for this clonotype. This sequence joins TRBV27 and TRBJ2-2; TRBD2 matches 9 bases. Germline V gene data show CDR1 as MNHEY and CDR2 as SMNVEV (reference sequence). The CDR3 has 16 residues. The junction had 10 bases not matched to a gene; V was cut back by 6 bases and J by 5 bases. The CDR3 region is CASRGIAGVFTGELFF. CDR3 DNA: TGTGCCAGCAGGGGGATAGCGGGAGTTTTTACCGGGGAGCTGTTTTTT.

Ten or more counts support this clonotype. The chain recombines TRBV28 with TRBJ2-5; no reliable D call. The germline V gene encodes CDR1 MDHEN and CDR2 SYDVKM. CDR3 length: 14 residues. V was trimmed by 5 bases and J by 1 base, leaving 11 bases between them. The CDR3 loop is CASSPGVGQETQYF. The CDR3 DNA is TGTGCCAGCAGTCCCGGAGTCGGCCAAGAGACCCAGTACTTC.

This clonotype was counted only a few times. The V gene is TRBV11-2, the J gene TRBJ2-6, with TRBD2 as a possible D gene (7 bases). The CDR3 sequence is 17 residues long. Trimming removed 10 bases at V and 0 bases at J, with 19 bases between. Germline CDR1 reads SGHAT; CDR2 reads FQNNGV. This chain's CDR3 is CATPQGRGGSGANVLTF. Written as DNA, the CDR3 is TGTGCCACCCCTCAGGGGAGGGGCGGCTCTGGGGCCAACGTCCTGACTTTC.

This clonotype has just a few counts. The rearrangement joins TRBV6-1 to TRBJ2-2; 7 nucleotides align to TRBD1. Looked up from germline, CDR1 is MNHNS and CDR2 is SASEGT. The CDR3 loop spans 14 amino acids. Trimming took 7 bases from V and 7 from J; bases not matched to a gene: 9. CDR3 bases: TGTGCCAGCAAGTTAGGGGGCTCGGGCGGGGAGCTGTTTTTT. Protein: CASKLGGSGGELFF.

Points on this clonotype: One end of the junction fails to match germline, which may point to a read error. Here the CDR3 DNA reads TGTGCCAGCAGTGCAGGGGTTAACGGGAAGCTGTTTTTT. Translation: CASSAGVNGKLFF. J is TRBJ2-2 and V is TRBV6-1; tentative D call: TRBD1 (6 bases). This CDR3 has 13 residues. Germline V CDR1 and CDR2: MNHNS, SASEGT.

This clonotype was counted ten times or more. The chain couples TRBV7-2 to TRBJ2-2; 8 nucleotides agree with TRBD2. V was clipped by 7 bases and J by 6 bases; unmatched bases: 10. The CDR3 is 15 residues long. Germline loops: CDR1 SGHTA, CDR2 FQGNSA. CDR3 nucleotides: TGTGCCAGCACTTTCCAAAGCGGGGGCTCCGGGGAGCTGTTTTTT. It translates to CASTFQSGGSGELFF.

This clonotype was detected a few times. A junction end diverges from the germline sequence, so it may reflect a read error. V gene TRBV6-2 or TRBV6-3 combines with J gene TRBJ2-2; D may match TRBD1 or TRBD2 (6 bases each). The germline V gene has CDR1 MNHEY and CDR2 SVGEGT. The CDR3 has 17 residues. The CDR3 nucleotides read TGTGCCTGCAGTGAGGTCATAGGAGGGGGAGGTACCGGGGAGCTGTTTTTT. Translating it yields CACSEVIGGGGTGELFF.

The rearrangement joins TRBV6-2 or TRBV6-3 to TRBJ2-5; perhaps D is TRBD1 or TRBD2 (5 bases each). V dropped 8 bases and J dropped 7 bases, with 20 bases sitting between them. The CDR3 has 14 amino acids. Germline-derived CDR1 and CDR2 are MNHEY and SVGEGT. CDR3 in DNA: TGTGCCAGCTCAACCGGGGACCCCCAGGGGACCCAGTACTTC. This codes for CASSTGDPQGTQYF.

In this sample, this clonotype turned up many times. The chain joins TRBV12-3 or TRBV12-4 to TRBJ2-5; weak D call: TRBD1 (6 bases). V lost 5 bases and J 3 bases, leaving 10 bases between the germline ends. The CDR3 loop spans 13 amino acids. For the CDR3, the DNA is TGTGCCAGCAGTATCGGGACAAAAGAGACCCAGTACTTC. Amino acids: CASSIGTKETQYF.

This clonotype has at least ten counts. J is TRBJ1-5 and V is TRBV30; no firm D call. CDR1 GTSNPN and CDR2 SVGIG come from the germline V gene (reference sequence). Trimming took off 0 bases at V and 6 bases at J, with 6 bases between the two ends. The length of the CDR3 is 12 residues. CDR3 DNA: TGTGCCTGGAGTGTACCAGGTCAGCCCCAGCATTTT. Protein product: CAWSVPGQPQHF.

This sequence joins TRBV19 and TRBJ2-7; the D gene could be TRBD1 or TRBD2 (5 bases each). The CDR3 covers 14 residues. Germline V gene sequence: CDR1 LNHDA, CDR2 SQIVND (reference sequence). Deletions cut 4 bases from V and 0 bases from J, with 10 bases between. DNA for the CDR3: TGTGCCAGTAGTACCGGGACGTTCTCCTACGAGCAGTACTTC. Encoded protein: CASSTGTFSYEQYF.

This clonotype was seen many times. This sequence joins TRBV28 and TRBJ2-7; 11 bases agree with TRBD2. V dropped 6 bases and J dropped 5; count of bases not matched to a gene: 6. Germline V CDR1 and CDR2: MDHEN, SYDVKM. The CDR3 covers 14 residues. The CDR3 sequence is CASSLVAGGHEQYF. DNA of the CDR3: TGTGCCAGCAGCCTAGTAGCGGGAGGGCACGAGCAGTACTTC. The full variable domain, completed using reference TRBV28 and TRBJ2-7, is DVKVTQSSRYLVKRTGEKVFLECVQDMDHENMFWYRQDPGLGLRLIYFSYDVKMKEKGDIPEGYSVSREKKERFSLILESASTNQTSMYLCASSLVAGGHEQYFGPGTRLTVT.

This clonotype was seen ten or more times. V is TRBV30 and J is TRBJ1-1, with 8 bases fitting TRBD1. The CDR3 is 15 amino acids. J gave up 2 bases and V 1 base, and 6 bases lay outside the gene matches. Germline V gene data show CDR1 as GTSNPN and CDR2 as SVGIG (reference sequence). This CDR3 reads CAWSASGTGNTEAFF. Here the CDR3 DNA reads TGTGCCTGGAGTGCCTCCGGGACAGGAAACACTGAAGCTTTCTTT.

This clonotype was found a few times. The genes are TRBV29-1 and TRBJ2-5, with 9 bases identical to TRBD1. CDR3 length: 18 residues. V lost 6 bases, J lost 0 bases, and 17 bases stayed unmatched. Germline V gene data show CDR1 as SQVTM and CDR2 as ANQGSEA. The CDR3 region has the DNA TGCAGCGTGATACCGGGACAGGGACCCCCGAGACACCAAGAGACCCAGTACTTC. Translating it yields CSVIPGQGPPRHQETQYF.

The table lists this clonotype with many counts. The chain recombines TRBV2 with TRBJ2-5; D might be TRBD2 (5 bases). Trimming shortened V by 10 bases and J by 5 bases, and 17 bases separated the two germline ends. This CDR3 region has 13 residues. Germline-derived CDR1 and CDR2 are SNHLY and FYNNEI. The CDR3 is CATKSEGRETQYF. CDR3 sequence (DNA): TGTGCCACCAAAAGTGAGGGCAGGGAGACCCAGTACTTC.

This clonotype was seen repeatedly, ten times or more. The CDR3, as DNA: TGTGCCAGCAAAAACCTACTAGAGCGAAACTTCTACGAGCAGTACTTC. Residues: CASKNLLERNFYEQYF. The chain carries TRBV6-1 and TRBJ2-7, with D possibly matching TRBD2 (5 bases). There are 16 residues in the CDR3. Trimming stripped 7 bases from V and 3 bases from J, with 22 bases between. The germline V gene has CDR1 MNHNS and CDR2 SASEGT.

This clonotype was counted at least ten times. The rearrangement links TRBV28 to TRBJ2-7, with D tentatively TRBD1 (5 bases). This CDR3 region has 14 residues. In germline, CDR1 is MDHEN, CDR2 SYDVKM. Trimming cost V 2 bases and J 1 base, with 9 bases left between them. CDR3 region: CASSLRGYSYEQYF. As DNA, the CDR3 is TGTGCCAGCAGTTTAAGGGGATATTCCTACGAGCAGTACTTC.

This clonotype has ten or more counts. This chain uses TRBV7-9 with TRBJ2-7; 9 nucleotides agree with TRBD2. Germline V gene lookup returns CDR1 SEHNR and CDR2 FQNEAQ (reference sequence). V shed 0 bases, J shed 6 bases, and the junction held 6 bases outside the gene matches. The CDR3 runs 15 residues. In DNA form, the CDR3 reads TGTGCCAGCAGCTTAGCTAGCGGGAGATGGGTCGAGCAGTACTTC. Residues: CASSLASGRWVEQYF.

This clonotype was counted many times. The V and J genes are TRBV2 and TRBJ2-5, with D hard to call. With 7 bases removed from V and 0 bases from J, the gap between germline ends came to 9 bases. The CDR3 runs to 13 residues. CDR1 is SNHLY and CDR2 is FYNNEI in the germline V gene. The CDR3 DNA sequence: TGTGCCAGCACCTCCGGGTACCAAGAGACCCAGTACTTC. It codes for CASTSGYQETQYF.

The CDR3 DNA is TGTGCCAGCAGTTACGGGCCATTGAGCGAGCAGTACTTC. It translates to CASSYGPLSEQYF. The chain uses TRBV6-2 or TRBV6-3 and TRBJ2-7, with D uncertain. Germline assignment: CDR1 MNHEY and CDR2 SVGEGT. Trimming pared 2 bases from V and 6 bases from J, leaving 11 bases between. The CDR3 loop spans 13 amino acids.

The rearrangement links TRBV10-3 to TRBJ1-6; D is possibly TRBD1 (5 bases). Germline lookup yields CDR1 ENHRY and CDR2 SYGVKD. The CDR3 totals 15 residues. V was shortened by 10 bases and J by 9 bases, with 22 bases between the two germline ends. CDR3 sequence: CATGRDPKEGSPLHF. CDR3 coding DNA: TGTGCCACAGGACGGGACCCCAAGGAGGGTTCACCCCTCCACTTT.

The V call is TRBV4-1, the J call TRBJ1-2; D perhaps matches TRBD1 (6 bases). CDR3 length: 14 residues. Trimming took 4 bases from V and 4 from J, leaving 13 bases between them. CDR1 MGHRA and CDR2 YSYEKL come from the germline V gene. The CDR3 spells CASSPDSGLYGYTF. The CDR3 bases are TGCGCCAGCAGCCCGGACAGCGGGCTCTATGGCTACACCTTC.

V and J are TRBV5-1 and TRBJ1-2, with TRBD1 matching over 8 bases. Per germline, CDR1 SGHRS and CDR2 YFSETQ. Trimming took 5 bases from V and 8 from J; bases not matched to a gene: 11. This CDR3 has 14 residues. CDR3 in amino acids: CASRRTGSGTGYTF. The CDR3 region has the DNA TGCGCCAGCAGACGGACAGGGAGTGGGACCGGCTACACCTTC.

The chain employs TRBV6-1 and TRBJ2-2; no clear D. There are 13 residues in the CDR3. In germline, CDR1 is MNHNS, CDR2 SASEGT. Trimming left V 5 bases short and J 1 base short, with 5 bases between. The CDR3 coding sequence is TGTGCCAGCAGTCTCTTGAACACCGGGGAGCTGTTTTTT. Amino acids: CASSLLNTGELFF.